This record looks at one T cell receptor (beta chain) sequence and its context. What it binds is unknown. TCRdb itself ran the 5' RACE reads through MiXCR, one entry per CDR3 protein. The profile shows some 4,500 distinct CDR3 sequences, less than 8.5% of them singletons. This sample was taken from a study of spatial heterogeneity in lung cancer. Whole-study context: For tumor regions, TCR transcript counts showed a strong correlation with a T cell module score derived from matched bulk RNA-seq. Averaged across combinations, each unique TCR and UMI pairing appeared more than ten times in raw reads, which were uncorrected.

Study-wide results and caveats: Counts that tracked tumor mutation counts were those of expanded intratumoral alpha and beta TCRs.

Germline-derived CDR1 and CDR2 are SGHAT and FQNNGV. Trimming removed 2 bases from V and 5 bases from J; junction bases left unmatched: 5. The length of the CDR3 is 15 residues. The time point is: sample taken at primary tumor resection. There were roughly 72 donors, all of them untreated patients with early-stage non-small cell lung cancer. No cell sorting; template was whole RNA from tumor, lung tissue or PBMC. Sequenced here: lung tumor tissue, sampled at surgery. This sequence joins TRBV11-2 and TRBJ2-1; TRBD2 agrees at 8 bases. The TCR was taken from a male donor with early-stage non-small cell lung cancer. In DNA form, the CDR3 reads TGTGCCAGCAGCTTAAATAGCGGGAACCACAATGAGCAGTTCTTC. Protein sequence: CASSLNSGNHNEQFF.